This T cell receptor (beta chain) came from a study of shared clonotypes between healthy human individuals. Clones were read by immunoSEQ multiplex PCR, and TCRdb kept only the in-frame ones, dropping some. The sample shows a few hundred thousand clones, more than 75% of them seen only once. From germline, CDR1 is SGHNT and CDR2 YYREEE (reference sequence). The CDR3 sequence is 14 residues long. J lost 6 bases, V lost 2 bases, and 8 bases had no gene match. What was sequenced was memory CD8+ T cells sorted from blood. Subset here: CD45RO+ cells pooled with CCR7-negative TemRA cells. The origin of this receptor is a young man in good health. The genes are TRBV5-4 and TRBJ2-7; 7 bases are shared with TRBD2. The DNA of the CDR3 is TGTGCCAGCAGCTTATATGGCGGGAGACGCGAGCAGTACTTC. Protein product: CASSLYGGRREQYF.